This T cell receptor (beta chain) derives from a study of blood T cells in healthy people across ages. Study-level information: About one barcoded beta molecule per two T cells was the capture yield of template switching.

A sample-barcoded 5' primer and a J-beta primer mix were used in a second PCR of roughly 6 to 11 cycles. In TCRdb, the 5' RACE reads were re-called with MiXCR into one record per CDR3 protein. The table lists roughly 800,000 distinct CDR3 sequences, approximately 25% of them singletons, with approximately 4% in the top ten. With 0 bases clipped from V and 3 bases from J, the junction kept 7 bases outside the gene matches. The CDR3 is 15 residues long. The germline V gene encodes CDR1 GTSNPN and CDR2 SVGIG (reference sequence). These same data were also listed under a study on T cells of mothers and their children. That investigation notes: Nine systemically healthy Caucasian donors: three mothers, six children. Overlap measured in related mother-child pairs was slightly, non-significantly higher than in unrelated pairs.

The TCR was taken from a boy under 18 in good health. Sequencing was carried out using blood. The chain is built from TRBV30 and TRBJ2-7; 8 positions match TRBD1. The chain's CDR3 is CAWSVLPGGGYEQYF. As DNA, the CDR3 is TGTGCCTGGAGTGTACTTCCAGGGGGCGGCTACGAGCAGTACTTC.